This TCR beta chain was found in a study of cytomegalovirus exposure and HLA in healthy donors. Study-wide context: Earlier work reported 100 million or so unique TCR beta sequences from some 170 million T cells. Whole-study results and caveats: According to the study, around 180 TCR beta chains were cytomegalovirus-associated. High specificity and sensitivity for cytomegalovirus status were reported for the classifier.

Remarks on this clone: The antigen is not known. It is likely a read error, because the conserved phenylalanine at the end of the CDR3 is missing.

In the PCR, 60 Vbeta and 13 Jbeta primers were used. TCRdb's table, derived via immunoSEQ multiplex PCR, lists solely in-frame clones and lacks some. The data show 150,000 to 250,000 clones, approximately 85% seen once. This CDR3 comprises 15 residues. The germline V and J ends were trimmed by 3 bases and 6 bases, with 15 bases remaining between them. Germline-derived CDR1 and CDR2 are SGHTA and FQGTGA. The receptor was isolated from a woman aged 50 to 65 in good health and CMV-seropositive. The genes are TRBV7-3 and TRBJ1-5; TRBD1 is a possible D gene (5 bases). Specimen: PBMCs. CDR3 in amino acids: CASSFQGIQGQPQHS. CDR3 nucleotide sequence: TGTGCCAGCAGCTTTCAAGGTATCCAGGGTCAGCCCCAGCATTCT.